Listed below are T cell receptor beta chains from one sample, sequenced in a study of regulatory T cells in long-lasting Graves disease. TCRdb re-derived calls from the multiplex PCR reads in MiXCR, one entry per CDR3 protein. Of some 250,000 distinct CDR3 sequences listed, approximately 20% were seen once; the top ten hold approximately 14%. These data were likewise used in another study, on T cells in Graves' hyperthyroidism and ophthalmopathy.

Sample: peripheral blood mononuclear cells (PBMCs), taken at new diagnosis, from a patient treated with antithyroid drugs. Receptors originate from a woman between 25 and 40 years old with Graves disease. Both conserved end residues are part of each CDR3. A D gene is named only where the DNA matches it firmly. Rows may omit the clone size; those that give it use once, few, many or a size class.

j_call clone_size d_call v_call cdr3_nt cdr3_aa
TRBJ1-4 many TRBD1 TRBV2 TGTGCCAGCAGCCAGGGGGGCGGCGGTGAAAAACTGTTTTTT CASSQGGGGEKLFF
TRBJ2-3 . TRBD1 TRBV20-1 TGCAGTGCTAACGGGGGACAGGGGTTGACAGATACGCAGTATTTT CSANGGQGLTDTQYF
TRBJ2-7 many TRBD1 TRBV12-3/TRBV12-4 TGTGCCAGCAGTACCGCGGGACAGGCCTCTCGGGAGCAGTACTTC CASSTAGQASREQYF
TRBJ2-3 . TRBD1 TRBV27 TGTGCCAGCAGTTTAGCGGTCAGGGGGCCGGCAGATACGCAGTATTTT CASSLAVRGPADTQYF
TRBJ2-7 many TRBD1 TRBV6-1 TGTGCCAGCAGTGCCTCGGACAGGGTGACCTACGAGCAGTACTTC CASSASDRVTYEQYF
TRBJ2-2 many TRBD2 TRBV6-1 TGTGCCAGCAGTGGGAGACTAGCGGGTTCGCCCGGGGAGCTGTTTTTT CASSGRLAGSPGELFF
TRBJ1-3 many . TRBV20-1 TGCAGTGCTAGAGACTGGTCATCAGGTTCTGGAAACACCATATATTTT CSARDWSSGSGNTIYF
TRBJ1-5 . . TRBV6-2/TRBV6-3 TGTGCCAGCAGTTATGGGGGGGCTCAGCCCCAGCATTTT CASSYGGAQPQHF
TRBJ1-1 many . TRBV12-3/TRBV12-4 TGTGCCAGCAGTTTAGGAGGGGGTTACACTGAAGCTTTCTTT CASSLGGGYTEAFF
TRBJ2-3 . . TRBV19 TGTGCCAGTACCCAGGGGGGGGATACGCAGTATTTT CASTQGGDTQYF
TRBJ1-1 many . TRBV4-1 TGCGCCAGCAGCCAAGATGCGGGGGGGACTGAAGCTTTCTTT CASSQDAGGTEAFF
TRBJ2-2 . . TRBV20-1 TGCAGTTGGACATCGAACACCGGGGAGCTGTTTTTT CSWTSNTGELFF
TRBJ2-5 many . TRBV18 TGTGCCAGCTCACCAGAGCCGGGAGTCCTCTCTGAGGCCCAGTACTTC CASSPEPGVLSEAQYF
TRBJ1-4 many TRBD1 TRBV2 TGTGCCAGCAGTGAGGGGACAGAGGAAAAACTGTTTTTT CASSEGTEEKLFF
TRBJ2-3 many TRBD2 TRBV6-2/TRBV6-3 TGTGCCAGCAGTTACTCGACTAGCGGGGCGCTAGATACGCAGTATTTT CASSYSTSGALDTQYF
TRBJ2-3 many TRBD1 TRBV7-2 TGTGCCAGCAGCTTGGGACAGGGGTTTGTAGATACGCAGTATTTT CASSLGQGFVDTQYF
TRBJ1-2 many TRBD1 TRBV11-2 TGTGCCAGCAGCATAGCGACAGGGGTGGATGGCTACACCTTC CASSIATGVDGYTF
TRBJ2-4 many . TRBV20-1 TGCAGTGCTCCTCCCGGGGGGACAAAAAACATTCAGTACTTC CSAPPGGTKNIQYF
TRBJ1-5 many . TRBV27 TGTGCCAGCAGTTTGGGCCGGTCCGGGGAACAGCCCCAGCATTTT CASSLGRSGEQPQHF
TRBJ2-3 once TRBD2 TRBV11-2 TGTGCCAGCAGCTCTCTAGCGGAAGATACGCAGTATTTT CASSSLAEDTQYF
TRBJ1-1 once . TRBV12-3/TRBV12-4 TGTGCCAGCAGTCGATCACAGGGGAACACTGAAGCTTTCTTT CASSRSQGNTEAFF
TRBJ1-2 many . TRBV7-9 TGCGCCAGCAGTCCCCGAGACAGCGTACTCTATGGCTACACCTTC CASSPRDSVLYGYTF
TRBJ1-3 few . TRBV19 TGTGCCAGTAGTATGGTTGCCTACCACTCTGGAAACACCATATATTTT CASSMVAYHSGNTIYF
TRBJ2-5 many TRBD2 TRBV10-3 TGTGCCATCAGTGACCCGGGACTAGCGGGGGGGCGAGAGACCCAGTACTTC CAISDPGLAGGRETQYF
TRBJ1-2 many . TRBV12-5 TGTGCTAGTGGTCCCGGGACCGGGAGCTATGGCTACACCTTC CASGPGTGSYGYTF
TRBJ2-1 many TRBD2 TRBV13 TGTGCCAGCAGCTTAGATACTAGCGGGGGGCCCCGCCCCTACAATGAGCAGTTCTTC CASSLDTSGGPRPYNEQFF
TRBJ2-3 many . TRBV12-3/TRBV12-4 TGTGCCAGCAGCCCTCCTAGCTCCACAGATACGCAGTATTTT CASSPPSSTDTQYF
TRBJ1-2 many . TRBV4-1 TGCGCCAGCAGCCAAGTTTTAACAGAAGCTAACTATGGCTACACCTTC CASSQVLTEANYGYTF
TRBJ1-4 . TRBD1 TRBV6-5 TGTGCCAGCAGTTACTCCCGGACAGGGAGGGTCGAAAAACTGTTTTTT CASSYSRTGRVEKLFF
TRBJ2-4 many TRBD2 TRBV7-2 TGTGCCAGCAGCTTATCAGCGGGGGGGCTAGGGGTCAAAAACATTCAGTACTTC CASSLSAGGLGVKNIQYF
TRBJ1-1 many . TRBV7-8 TGTGCCAGCAGCTTAGGAGGGGTGAACACTGAAGCTTTCTTT CASSLGGVNTEAFF
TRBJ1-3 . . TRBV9 TGTGCCAGCAGCGTAGAAGCCAGGAGGTCTGGAAACACCATATATTTT CASSVEARRSGNTIYF
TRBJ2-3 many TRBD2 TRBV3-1 TGTGCCAGCAGCCAAGATTTGGGACTAGCGGGCAGCACAGATACGCAGTATTTT CASSQDLGLAGSTDTQYF
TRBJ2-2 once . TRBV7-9 TGTGCCAGCAGCCGGGGAGGATGGAACACCGGGGAGCTGTTTTTT CASSRGGWNTGELFF
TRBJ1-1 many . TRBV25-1 TGTGCCAGCAGTGGACTCACCTTTCCGAACACTGAAGCTTTCTTT CASSGLTFPNTEAFF
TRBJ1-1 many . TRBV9 TGTGCCAGCAGCGAGGAGGGGGGTGAGATGGAAACTGAAGCTTTCTTT CASSEEGGEMETEAFF
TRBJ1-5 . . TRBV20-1 TGCAGTGCCCCGCTACAGGCTCAGCCCCAGCATTTT CSAPLQAQPQHF
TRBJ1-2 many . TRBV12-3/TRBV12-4 TGTGCCAGCAGTTTGGGCGGCATTAACTATGGCTACACCTTC CASSLGGINYGYTF
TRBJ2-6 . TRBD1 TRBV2 TGTGCCAGCGCAGGGACAGGGGGCGCGGGGGCCAACGTCCTGACTTTC CASAGTGGAGANVLTF
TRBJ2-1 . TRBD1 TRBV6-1 TGTGCCAGCAGGAGGAGACAGGGCTCCTACAATGAGCAGTTCTTC CASRRRQGSYNEQFF
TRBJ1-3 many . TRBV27 TGTGCCAGCAGTTTATTTGGGGACTCTGGAAACACCATATATTTT CASSLFGDSGNTIYF
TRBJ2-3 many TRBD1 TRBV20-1 TGCAGTGCACAGGGGGTAGATACGCAGTATTTT CSAQGVDTQYF
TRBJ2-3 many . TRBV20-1 TGCAGTGCTACGTGGGGGGGCCGGGGCACAGATACGCAGTATTTT CSATWGGRGTDTQYF
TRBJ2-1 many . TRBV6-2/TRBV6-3 TGTGCCAGCAACCTAGCTCAGAGGCAGTTCTTC CASNLAQRQFF
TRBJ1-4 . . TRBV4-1 TGCGCCAGCAGACAACGAACTGGCCTAAATGAAAAACTGTTTTTT CASRQRTGLNEKLFF
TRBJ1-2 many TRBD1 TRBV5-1 TGTGCCAGCAGCCCCAGGGGGGGGGACTATGGCTACACCTTC CASSPRGGDYGYTF
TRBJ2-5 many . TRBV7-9 TGTGCCAGCAGCCCACGCAGGACAGCGTACCAAGAGACCCAGTACTTC CASSPRRTAYQETQYF
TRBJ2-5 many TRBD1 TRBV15 TGTGCCACCAGCTCCAGACAGGGCGAGACCCAGTACTTC CATSSRQGETQYF
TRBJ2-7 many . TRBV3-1 TGTGCCAGCAGCCAAGATGTGGTCCAGCAGTACTTC CASSQDVVQQYF
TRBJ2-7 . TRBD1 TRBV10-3 TGTGCCATCAGTGGTGGACAGGAGGTTCCCTACGAGCAGTACTTC CAISGGQEVPYEQYF
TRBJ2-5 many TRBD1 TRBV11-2 TGTGCCAGCAGCCCGGACAGGGGTTGGGAGACCCAGTACTTC CASSPDRGWETQYF
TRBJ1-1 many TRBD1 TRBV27 TGTGCCAGCAGTTTTCAGGGGGCCACTGAAGCTTTCTTT CASSFQGATEAFF